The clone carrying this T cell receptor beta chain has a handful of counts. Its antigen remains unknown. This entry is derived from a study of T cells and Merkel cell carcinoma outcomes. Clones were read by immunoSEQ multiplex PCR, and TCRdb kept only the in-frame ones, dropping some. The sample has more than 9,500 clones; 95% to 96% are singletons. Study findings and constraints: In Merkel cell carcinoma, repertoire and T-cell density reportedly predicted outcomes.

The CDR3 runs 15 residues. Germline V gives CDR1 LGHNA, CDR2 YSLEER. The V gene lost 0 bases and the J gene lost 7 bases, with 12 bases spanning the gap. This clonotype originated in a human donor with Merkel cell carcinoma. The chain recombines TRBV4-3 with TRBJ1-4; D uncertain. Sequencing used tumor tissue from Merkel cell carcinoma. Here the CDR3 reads CASSQEAGRGEKLFF. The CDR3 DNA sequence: TGCGCCAGCAGCCAAGAGGCAGGTCGAGGTGAAAAACTGTTTTTT.